A selection of T cell receptor beta chains follows, all from one sample in a study of early T cells in non-severe SARS-CoV-2 infection. TCRdb re-called the 5' RACE reads through MiXCR, storing one row per CDR3 protein. The sample records 50,000 to 70,000 distinct CDR3 sequences, more than 8.5% being singletons. The sequenced sample was whole blood. These receptors all come from an adult who was a healthcare worker with PCR-confirmed SARS-CoV-2 infection or an uninfected control (not recorded which). Both conserved end residues are part of each CDR3. The D gene is left open where the match is weak. Size is stated for part of the rows, as once, few or many counts, or as a class when the clone is expanded.

abundance	v_gene	j_gene	d_gene	CDR3nt	CDR3aa
many	TRBV11-1	TRBJ2-2	NA	TGTGCCAGCAGCAGAGACCCAGGATCGTCCGGGGAGCTGTTTTTT	CASSRDPGSSGELFF
few	TRBV5-1	TRBJ2-5	TRBD2	TGCGCCAGCAGCTTGGCCCTAAGGAGCGGGAGAGGGGAGACCCAGTACTTC	CASSLALRSGRGETQYF
many	TRBV21-1	TRBJ1-1	NA	TGTGCCAGCAGCAAAGGAAAGGCAGGGGGGAACACTGAAGCTTTCTTT	CASSKGKAGGNTEAFF
many	TRBV12-3/TRBV12-4	TRBJ2-5	NA	TGTGCCAGCAGTAGGGTCCAAGAGACCCAGTACTTC	CASSRVQETQYF
few	TRBV30	TRBJ1-4	NA	TGTGCCTGGAGTGTCGGATGGCCTTCTAATGAAAAACTGTTTTTT	CAWSVGWPSNEKLFF
many	TRBV5-4	TRBJ2-5	NA	TGTGCCAGCAGCTTGGGTAGGATCCAAGAGACCCAGTACTTC	CASSLGRIQETQYF
many	TRBV5-1	TRBJ2-3	TRBD1	TGCGCCAGCAGCCCGGGAACAGGGGGCTTAGATACGCAGTATTTT	CASSPGTGGLDTQYF
NA	TRBV7-2	TRBJ2-3	NA	TGTGCCAGCAGCTTGGAAAACACAGATACGCAGTATTTT	CASSLENTDTQYF
NA	TRBV11-2	TRBJ2-2	NA	TGTGCCAGCAGCCATAGTAAGGCGAACACCGGGGAGCTGTTTTTT	CASSHSKANTGELFF
NA	TRBV25-1	TRBJ2-6	NA	TGTGCCAGCAGCCTTGTCAGCTCTGGGGCCAACGTCCTGACTTTC	CASSLVSSGANVLTF
NA	TRBV6-4	TRBJ2-2	TRBD2	TGTGCCAGCAGCGTTGGACTAGCGGGAGACACCGGGGAGCTGTTTTTT	CASSVGLAGDTGELFF
many	TRBV28	TRBJ2-2	NA	TGTGCCGTTCAAGACATGACCGGGGAGCTGTTTTTT	CAVQDMTGELFF
few	TRBV5-6	TRBJ2-7	NA	TGTGCCAGCAGCTTTGGGACCTACGCCTACGAGCAGTACTTC	CASSFGTYAYEQYF
many	TRBV27	TRBJ1-2	NA	TGTGCCAGCAGTCCATGGGCCGAGATGGGTTATGGCTACACCTTC	CASSPWAEMGYGYTF
NA	TRBV7-2	TRBJ2-5	TRBD2	TGTGCCAGCAGCTATACTAGCGGGCGGCAAGAGACCCAGTACTTC	CASSYTSGRQETQYF
NA	TRBV29-1	TRBJ1-2	NA	TGCAGCGCCGAATGGGGGGCTGGAGGCTACACCTTC	CSAEWGAGGYTF
many	TRBV7-9	TRBJ2-3	TRBD2	TGTGCCAGCAGCCCCCCGACTAGCGGCTCCACAGATACGCAGTATTTT	CASSPPTSGSTDTQYF
NA	TRBV7-3	TRBJ2-3	TRBD1	TGTGCCAGCAGCTCGGACAGGGGAACAGATACGCAGTATTTT	CASSSDRGTDTQYF
NA	TRBV7-2	TRBJ2-3	TRBD2	TGTGCCAGCAGCTTATTAGCTAGCGGGAGCCCAGATACGCAGTATTTT	CASSLLASGSPDTQYF
many	TRBV29-1	TRBJ2-1	NA	TGCAGCGTTGGGTCCGGCGGGGTGGATGAGCAGTTCTTC	CSVGSGGVDEQFF
many	TRBV2	TRBJ1-6	NA	TGTGCCACCAGGAGGCAGACTTATAATTCACCCCTCCACTTT	CATRRQTYNSPLHF
medium-sized	TRBV21-1	TRBJ2-1	NA	TGTGCCAGCAGCAAAGATAAGCGGGAGAGGGAGCAGTTCTTC	CASSKDKREREQFF
NA	TRBV9	TRBJ1-4	TRBD1	TGTGCCAGCAGCCTAAGACAGGGGCAGAATGAAAAACTGTTTTTT	CASSLRQGQNEKLFF
few	TRBV7-2	TRBJ2-7	NA	TGTGCCAGCAGCTCCCCAGACGGCCTAGTCGGCTACGAGCAGTACTTC	CASSSPDGLVGYEQYF
few	TRBV5-1	TRBJ1-4	NA	TGCGCCAGCAGCCGAAACAGGGAGACTAATGAAAAACTGTTTTTT	CASSRNRETNEKLFF
once	TRBV7-2	TRBJ2-1	TRBD2	TGTGCCAGCAGCTACACGACTAGCGGTTACAATGAGCAGTTCTTC	CASSYTTSGYNEQFF
many	TRBV6-5	TRBJ1-2	NA	TGTGCCAGCAGGCCTCCCGGGGTTAACTATGGCTACACCTTC	CASRPPGVNYGYTF
many	TRBV5-1	TRBJ2-4	NA	TGCGCCAGCAGCTTCGGCATTCAGTACTTC	CASSFGIQYF
many	TRBV7-7	TRBJ2-7	NA	TGTGCTAGCAGCTTAGTTAGCGGCGGCGAGCAGTACTTC	CASSLVSGGEQYF
many	TRBV5-1	TRBJ2-7	NA	TGCGCCAGCAGCCCTGGCAGCATATTCTACGAGCAGTACTTC	CASSPGSIFYEQYF
many	TRBV4-2	TRBJ2-7	NA	TGTGCCAGCAGCCAAAGCTACGAGCAGTACTTC	CASSQSYEQYF
many	TRBV30	TRBJ1-1	NA	TGTGCCTGGAGTTCCATAAGGGGGGGAACTGAAGCTTTCTTT	CAWSSIRGGTEAFF
many	TRBV6-6	TRBJ1-3	TRBD1	TGTGCCAGCAGTTCCCGGACAGGCCTATCTGGAAACACCATATATTTT	CASSSRTGLSGNTIYF
NA	TRBV24-1	TRBJ2-1	NA	TGTGCCACCAGTGATTTTATCAGGGACAATGAGCAGTTCTTC	CATSDFIRDNEQFF
NA	TRBV9	TRBJ2-1	NA	TGTGCCAGCAGCGTATATGAACTAGTGGGAGACGGTCATGAGCAGTTCTTC	CASSVYELVGDGHEQFF
NA	TRBV9	TRBJ1-2	NA	TGTGCCAGCAGCGCCCCCCCGGAGAGCAACTATGGCTACACCTTC	CASSAPPESNYGYTF
NA	TRBV5-1	TRBJ2-5	TRBD1	TGCGCCAGCAGCATCGGACAGGGGGCTGCTCAAGAGACCCAGTACTTC	CASSIGQGAAQETQYF
many	TRBV4-1	TRBJ2-7	NA	TGCGCCAGCAGCCGCGGGACGGCAGCCTACGAGCAGTACTTC	CASSRGTAAYEQYF
medium-sized	TRBV5-6	TRBJ1-2	NA	TGTGCCAGCACACCACAGGGAGATGGCTACACCTTC	CASTPQGDGYTF
NA	TRBV29-1	TRBJ2-3	TRBD2	TGCAGCGACTGGACTAGCGGCACAGATACGCAGTATTTT	CSDWTSGTDTQYF
NA	TRBV9	TRBJ2-7	NA	TGTGCCAGCAGCGGCCGGGACTCCCCCTTCTACGAGCAGTACTTC	CASSGRDSPFYEQYF
many	TRBV9	TRBJ1-2	NA	TGTGCCAGCAGTAGGGATGCGTCATATGGCTACACCTTC	CASSRDASYGYTF